This T cell receptor (beta chain) was captured in a study of beta chain features in type 1 diabetes. Study in general: The number of sorted cells examined across all samples was some 98,000,000.

Investigators reverse transcribed all isolated RNA, so they sequenced expressed TCRB transcripts. The table came from immunoSEQ multiplex PCR; TCRdb's copy has only in-frame clones and leaves some out. The table lists about 330,000 clones, 8% to 13% of them singletons, with under 0.02% in the top ten. This clone was counted only a few times. The target antigen is unknown. The study's findings and limits: VDJ junctions from patients with type 1 diabetes contained fewer insertions and more deletions. Moderate yet significant TCRB CDR3 shortening was seen in Type 1 diabetes patients in all four CD4+ subsets.

The CDR3 totals 12 residues. Germline CDR1 reads MNHNS; CDR2 reads SASEGT. Trimming took off 6 bases at V and 3 bases at J, with 8 bases between the two ends. The sample taken for sequencing was naive CD4+ T cells from blood. This chain connects TRBV6-1 to TRBJ1-2, with D perhaps TRBD1 (5 bases). This TCR came from a woman in her thirties in good health. CDR3 DNA: TGTGCCAGCAGCCAGACAGACTATGGCTACACCTTC. Translating it yields CASSQTDYGYTF.